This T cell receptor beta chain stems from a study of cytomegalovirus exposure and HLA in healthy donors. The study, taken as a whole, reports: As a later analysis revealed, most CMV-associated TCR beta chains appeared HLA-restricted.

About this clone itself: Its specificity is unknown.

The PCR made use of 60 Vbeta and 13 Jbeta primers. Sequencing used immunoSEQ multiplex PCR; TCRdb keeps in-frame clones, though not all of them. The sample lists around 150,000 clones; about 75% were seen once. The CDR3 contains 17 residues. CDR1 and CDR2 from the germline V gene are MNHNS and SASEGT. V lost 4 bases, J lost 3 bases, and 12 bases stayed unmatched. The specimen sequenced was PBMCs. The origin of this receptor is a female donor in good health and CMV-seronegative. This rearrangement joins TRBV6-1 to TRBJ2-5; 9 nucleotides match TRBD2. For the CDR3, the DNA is TGTGCCAGCAGTGGAGTCCTTAGCGGGAGAGGAGAAGAGACCCAGTACTTC. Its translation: CASSGVLSGRGEETQYF.